This T cell receptor (beta chain) was found in a study of blood T cell repertoires in COVID-19. Study at large: Sites across the United States, Italy and Spain contributed samples from acute and convalescent COVID-19. The analysed material was cDNA or gDNA that came from T cells, B-cell-depleted T cells, or PBMCs.

Germline V gives CDR1 SGHVS, CDR2 FQNEAQ. This CDR3 spans 12 amino acids. Deletions cut 5 bases from V and 3 bases from J, with 8 bases between. How the authors handled the data: Estimated nucleated cell counts came from reference gene primer amplification. TCRdb's table, derived via immunoSEQ multiplex PCR, lists solely in-frame clones and lacks some. The V and J calls and the clone size are those of that table, but D and trimming were determined from the DNA. The table has about 310,000 clones, around 90% seen once; the top ten hold 1%. The origin of this receptor is a man in his fifties with active or convalescent COVID-19. Sequencing was carried out using peripheral blood. The J gene is TRBJ2-7, the V gene TRBV7-8; D unresolved. The CDR3 here is CASSPPNYEQYF. CDR3 coding DNA: TGTGCCAGCAGCCCCCCCAACTACGAGCAGTACTTC.